This passage covers 29 T cell receptor beta chains from one sample sequenced in a study of OX40 agonist ivuxolimab in advanced cancers. Library generation was performed with the immunoSEQ multiplex PCR assay. Not all clones reach the TCRdb copy of this immuneACCESS table, which keeps in-frame sequences only. Checked studies attribute under half of the gap to unresolved V genes and leave the rest unexplained. Here the sample has approximately 55,000 clones; about 85% occur a single time. The leading ten clones occupy under 20% of the sample. Sequences were derived from CD4+ or CD8+ T cells sorted from blood, sampled in a trial of the OX40 agonist ivuxolimab. These TCRs come from an adult with an advanced solid tumor such as melanoma, head and neck, liver or kidney cancer.

The rearrangement joins TRBV7-6 to TRBJ1-6; D unclear. The germline gives CDR1 SGHVS, CDR2 FNYEAQ. This CDR3 is 13 amino acids long. The V gene lost 0 bases and the J gene lost 7 bases, with 4 bases spanning the gap. CDR3 loop: CASSLAGNSPLHF. CDR3 DNA: TGTGCCAGCAGCTTAGCAGGGAATTCACCCCTCCACTTT.

This chain joins TRBV5-1 and TRBJ2-5; tentative D call: TRBD1 (5 bases). The CDR3 totals 17 residues. Trimming stripped 6 bases from V and 6 bases from J, with 27 bases between. CDR1 and CDR2 from the germline V gene are SGHRS and YFSETQ. CDR3 nucleotides: TGCGCCAGCAAATTGGTAGGGGCCCTGTATCCTCCCCAGACCCAGTACTTC. Protein product: CASKLVGALYPPQTQYF. Looking up the rest from reference TRBV5-1 and TRBJ2-5 gives the full variable domain: KAGVTQTPRYLIKTRGQQVTLSCSPISGHRSVSWYQQTPGQGLQFLFEYFSETQRNKGNFPGRFSGRQFSNSRSEMNVSTLELGDSALYLCASKLVGALYPPQTQYFGPGTRLLVL.

In nucleotides, the CDR3 is TGCGCCAGCAGCCAAAGATTAGCGGGAGGGCCGTTCGAGCAGTACTTC. This sequence encodes CASSQRLAGGPFEQYF. V usage is TRBV4-3 and J usage is TRBJ2-7; TRBD2 agrees at 11 bases. Germline V CDR1 and CDR2: LGHNA, YSLEER. This CDR3 is 16 amino acids long. V gave up 2 bases and J gave up 6 bases; unmatched junction bases: 9.

The rearrangement uses TRBV29-1 and TRBJ2-2; possibly TRBD1 or TRBD2 for D (5 bases each). The V end was cut by 4 bases, the J end by 6 bases, with 12 bases between. The CDR3 covers 13 residues. Germline V gene data show CDR1 as SQVTM and CDR2 as ANQGSEA. The CDR3 loop is CSVGQWGSGELFF. The CDR3 bases are TGCAGCGTTGGACAGTGGGGGTCCGGGGAGCTGTTTTTT.

The chain uses TRBV10-2 and TRBJ2-2; D is ambiguous. This CDR3 region has 12 residues. Trimming left V 3 bases short and J 2 bases short, with 1 base between. The V gene's germline CDR1 is WSHSY and CDR2 SAAADI. CDR3 coding DNA: TGCGCCAGCAGTGAAAACACCGGGGAGCTGTTTTTT. Amino acid sequence: CASSENTGELFF.

This clone was picked up one time. The chain combines TRBV7-3 with TRBJ2-1; TRBD2 is a possible D gene (5 bases). This CDR3 has 16 residues. Germline loops: CDR1 SGHTA, CDR2 FQGTGA. V lost 2 bases and J 4 bases, leaving 15 bases between the germline ends. The CDR3 loop is CASSLGGTASYNEQFF. CDR3 in DNA: TGTGCCAGCAGCTTAGGAGGAACGGCGAGTTACAATGAGCAGTTCTTC.

The chain uses TRBV10-3 and TRBJ1-4; no definite D call. CDR3 length equals 12 residues. Germline CDR1 is ENHRY and CDR2 is SYGVKD. Trimming removed 6 bases at V and 5 bases at J, with 7 bases between. CDR3: CAISPENEKLFF. The CDR3 bases are TGTGCCATCAGCCCGGAGAATGAAAAACTGTTTTTT.

The gene calls are TRBV2 and TRBJ2-1, with D maybe TRBD2 (5 bases). Germline-derived CDR1 and CDR2 are SNHLY and FYNNEI. There are 15 residues in the CDR3. The germline V and J ends were trimmed by 5 bases and 6 bases, with 17 bases remaining between them. The CDR3 bases are TGTGCCAGCAGTCTTCTAGCCGGATATCTCAATGAGCAGTTCTTC. Residues: CASSLLAGYLNEQFF.

The V and J genes are TRBV2 and TRBJ2-5, with 7 bases fitting TRBD2. Germline CDR1 SNHLY, CDR2 FYNNEI. Trimming took 10 bases from V and 4 from J; bases not matched to a gene: 12. This CDR3 has 14 amino acids. CDR3 sequence (DNA): TGTGCCACCACCGGGACCCCGGGAGGAGAGACCCAGTACTTC. This translates into CATTGTPGGETQYF.

The V call is TRBV4-1, the J call TRBJ2-1; tentatively, D is TRBD1 or TRBD2 (5 bases each). CDR1 is MGHRA, CDR2 YSYEKL, per germline. The CDR3 loop spans 15 amino acids. Trimming removed 0 bases from V and 6 bases from J, with 12 bases in between. For the CDR3, the DNA is TGCGCCAGCAGCCAAGATTCGGGGACCATCAATGAGCAGTTCTTC. Its translation: CASSQDSGTINEQFF.

V and J are TRBV7-9 and TRBJ2-1, with 10 bases identical to TRBD1. The CDR3 spans 17 residues. The germline CDR1 and CDR2 sequences are SEHNR and FQNEAQ (reference sequence). V dropped 4 bases and J dropped 8; count of bases not matched to a gene: 14. The CDR3 region is CASSYGTGVYRGDEQFF. The DNA of the CDR3 is TGTGCCAGCAGCTATGGGACAGGGGTGTATCGCGGTGATGAGCAGTTCTTC.

The chain has TRBV6-5 and TRBJ2-7; 13 bases are shared with TRBD2. The CDR3 length is 14 residues. Germline CDR1 is MNHEY and CDR2 is SVGAGI. With V trimmed by 6 bases and J by 5 bases, 4 bases remained unmatched. DNA for the CDR3: TGTGCCAGCAGAATGGGACTAGCGGGGAACGAGCAGTACTTC. Protein sequence: CASRMGLAGNEQYF.

The chain joins TRBV11-2 to TRBJ2-5; TRBD1 matches 9 bases. J was trimmed by 5 bases and V by 1 base; bases with no gene match: 2. Germline values: CDR1 SGHAT, CDR2 FQNNGV. The CDR3 length is 14 residues. The CDR3 DNA is TGTGCCAGCAGCTTAGCCGGACAGGGGGAGACCCAGTACTTC. The encoded protein is CASSLAGQGETQYF.

Notes on this clone: The junction differs from germline at one of its ends, possibly a read error. The rearrangement uses TRBV11-2 and TRBJ2-7; TRBD2 aligns across 11 bases. The CDR3 loop spans 15 amino acids. Germline assignment: CDR1 SGHAT and CDR2 FQNNGV. The CDR3 coding sequence is TGCGCCAGCAGCCCAACACTAGCGGGAGACTACGAGCAGTACTTC. This codes for CASSPTLAGDYEQYF.

The V and J genes are TRBV6-6 and TRBJ1-6; the match to TRBD1 covers 9 bases. The CDR3 has 14 residues. CDR1 and CDR2 (germline): MNHNY, SVGAGI (reference sequence). V lost 8 bases and J lost 7; bases outside the gene matches: 6. Here the CDR3 DNA reads TGTGCCAGCTCCAGGGACAGGGCGAATTCACCCCTCCACTTT. Amino acid sequence: CASSRDRANSPLHF.

The rearrangement uses TRBV30 and TRBJ2-2; D is possibly TRBD1 (6 bases). V gave up 4 bases and J gave up 4 bases, with 16 bases separating them. Germline CDR1 GTSNPN, CDR2 SVGIG (reference sequence). The CDR3 runs 15 residues. The DNA for the CDR3 is TGTGCCTGGAAGTCAGTGGACAGCCCCACCGGGGAGCTGTTTTTT. Encoded protein: CAWKSVDSPTGELFF.

The chain uses TRBV5-8 and TRBJ2-7; the D is unclear. Germline CDR1 and CDR2: SGHTS and YDEGEE. The CDR3 has 10 amino acids. Trimming pared 9 bases from V and 7 bases from J, leaving 11 bases between. The CDR3 reads CATTGWEQYF. For the CDR3, the DNA is TGTGCCACCACGGGTTGGGAGCAGTACTTC. The variable domain in full, with the rest retrieved from reference TRBV5-8 and TRBJ2-7, is EAGVTQSPTHLIKTRGQQATLRCSPISGHTSVYWYQQALGLGLQFLLWYDEGEERNRGNFPPRFSGRQFPNYSSELNVNALELEDSALYLCATTGWEQYFGPGTRLTVT.

This clone was seen once. The chain couples TRBV7-6 to TRBJ2-4; D is ambiguous. CDR3 length equals 12 residues. Germline V gene data show CDR1 as SGHVS and CDR2 as FNYEAQ. The V and J ends lost 1 base and 9 bases respectively, with 7 bases between them. The CDR3 coding sequence is TGTGCCAGCAGCTTAGTAGGCGGCATTCAGTACTTC. Protein sequence: CASSLVGGIQYF.

The gene calls are TRBV11-1 and TRBJ2-3; 8 bases are a match to TRBD1. The V gene's germline CDR1 is SGHAT and CDR2 FQDESV (reference sequence). The CDR3 runs to 15 residues. V trimming: 8 bases; J trimming: 5 bases; junction bases outside the gene matches: 12. The CDR3 DNA sequence: TGTGCCAGCTGGGAACCGGGACAGGCGATAGATACGCAGTATTTT. It translates to CASWEPGQAIDTQYF.

The chain combines TRBV19 with TRBJ2-1; D is unclear. The CDR3 is 13 amino acids. The V end was cut by 10 bases, the J end by 4 bases, with 14 bases between. The germline CDR1 and CDR2 sequences are LNHDA and SQIVND (reference sequence). CDR3 sequence reads: CATSDGMYNEQFF. The CDR3 DNA reads TGTGCCACCTCGGACGGAATGTACAATGAGCAGTTCTTC.

V and J are TRBV20-1 and TRBJ1-1; D is ambiguous. The V and J ends lost 7 bases and 1 base respectively, with 7 bases between them. The germline gives CDR1 DFQATT, CDR2 SNEGSKA (reference sequence). The CDR3 sequence is 11 residues long. The CDR3 is CSEDGNTEAFF. The DNA for the CDR3 is TGCAGTGAGGACGGGAACACTGAAGCTTTCTTT.

This clone was seen only once. V gene TRBV4-2 combines with J gene TRBJ2-3; 11 bases are a match to TRBD2. The V and J ends lost 2 bases and 0 bases, in that order; junction bases with no gene match: 1. CDR1 and CDR2 (germline): LGHNA, YNFKEQ. The CDR3 has 16 residues. CDR3 sequence reads: CASSQRTSGSTDTQYF. CDR3 bases: TGTGCCAGCAGCCAAAGGACTAGCGGGAGCACAGATACGCAGTATTTT.

The rearrangement joins TRBV5-1 to TRBJ2-7; 7 bases map to TRBD1. Germline CDR1 is SGHRS and CDR2 is YFSETQ. V lost 4 bases, J lost 1 base, and 14 bases stayed unmatched. This CDR3 comprises 17 residues. The CDR3 bases are TGCGCCAGCAGCCCTTTTCCCTCAACAGGGGCGTCCTACGAGCAGTACTTC. It specifies CASSPFPSTGASYEQYF. The variable domain in full, with the rest retrieved from reference TRBV5-1 and TRBJ2-7, is KAGVTQTPRYLIKTRGQQVTLSCSPISGHRSVSWYQQTPGQGLQFLFEYFSETQRNKGNFPGRFSGRQFSNSRSEMNVSTLELGDSALYLCASSPFPSTGASYEQYFGPGTRLTVT.

This clone came up a few times. The chain combines TRBV7-2 with TRBJ2-1; possibly TRBD1 or TRBD2 for D (5 bases each). This CDR3 is built from 13 residues. V gave up 7 bases and J gave up 4 bases, with 11 bases separating them. Germline V gene lookup returns CDR1 SGHTA and CDR2 FQGNSA. The DNA of the CDR3 is TGTGCCAGCACCTTGGGGGATTACAATGAGCAGTTCTTC. Translated: CASTLGDYNEQFF. The full variable domain, completed using reference TRBV7-2 and TRBJ2-1, is GAGVSQSPSNKVTEKGKDVELRCDPISGHTALYWYRQSLGQGLEFLIYFQGNSAPDKSGLPSDRFSAERTGGSVSTLTIQRTQQEDSAVYLCASTLGDYNEQFFGPGTRLTVL.

The chain recombines TRBV2 with TRBJ2-5; D is unclear. With 4 bases removed from V and 7 bases from J, the gap between germline ends came to 10 bases. The germline gives CDR1 SNHLY, CDR2 FYNNEI. The CDR3 spans 12 residues. The CDR3 sequence is CASSGWSGTQYF. In DNA form, the CDR3 reads TGTGCCAGCAGTGGGTGGTCTGGGACCCAGTACTTC.

The chain couples TRBV28 to TRBJ1-2; 8 bases map to TRBD1. From germline, CDR1 is MDHEN and CDR2 SYDVKM. V gave up 7 bases and J gave up 8 bases; unmatched junction bases: 6. This CDR3 is built from 12 residues. CDR3 sequence (DNA): TGTGCCAGCATCCAGGGGGCGCAAGGCTACACCTTC. It specifies CASIQGAQGYTF.

This sequence joins TRBV11-2 and TRBJ2-1, with TRBD2 matching 14 bases. CDR3 length: 18 residues. Germline V CDR1 and CDR2: SGHAT, FQNNGV. V lost 6 bases, J lost 4 bases, and 11 bases stayed unmatched. Here the CDR3 reads CASSPSGLAGGSYNEQFF. Here the CDR3 DNA reads TGTGCCAGCAGTCCAAGTGGACTAGCGGGAGGAAGTTACAATGAGCAGTTCTTC.

V usage is TRBV14 and J usage is TRBJ1-1, with D perhaps TRBD1 (6 bases). CDR3 length: 16 amino acids. The V end lost 0 bases, the J end lost 5 bases, and 16 bases lay between the germline ends. Germline V lookup: CDR1 SGHDN, CDR2 FVKESK. The CDR3 region is CASSQESRRGATEAFF. The DNA for the CDR3 is TGTGCCAGCAGCCAAGAAAGCCGGCGGGGGGCGACTGAAGCTTTCTTT.

This chain links TRBV7-3 with TRBJ2-2, with 8 bases fitting TRBD2. V shed 5 bases and J 6 bases; nucleotides not matched to a gene: 5. The CDR3 loop spans 14 amino acids. Looked up from germline, CDR1 is SGHTA and CDR2 is FQGTGA. The CDR3 sequence: CASSPWTSSGELFF. CDR3 in DNA: TGTGCCAGCAGCCCCTGGACTAGCTCCGGGGAGCTGTTTTTT.